Given below is one TCR beta chain in context. This sample was included in a study of shared clonotypes between healthy human individuals. Repertoires were generated with immunoSEQ multiplex PCR, while TCRdb's copy carries only in-frame clones and drops some. The sample lists about 680,000 clones; about 74% were seen once. The V end was cut by 2 bases, the J end by 4 bases, with 20 bases between. CDR1 is LNHNV and CDR2 is YYDKDF in the germline V gene (reference sequence). CDR3 length: 17 amino acids. The specimen sequenced was memory CD4+ T cells sorted from blood. Subset noted: CD45RA-negative fraction. The source is a woman aged 25 to 39 in good health. The gene calls are TRBV15 and TRBJ1-2; a weak D match, TRBD1 (5 bases). The CDR3 protein is CATSRRMSARAIYGYTF. Written as DNA, the CDR3 is TGTGCCACCAGCAGAAGGATGTCGGCCAGGGCGATCTATGGCTACACCTTC.